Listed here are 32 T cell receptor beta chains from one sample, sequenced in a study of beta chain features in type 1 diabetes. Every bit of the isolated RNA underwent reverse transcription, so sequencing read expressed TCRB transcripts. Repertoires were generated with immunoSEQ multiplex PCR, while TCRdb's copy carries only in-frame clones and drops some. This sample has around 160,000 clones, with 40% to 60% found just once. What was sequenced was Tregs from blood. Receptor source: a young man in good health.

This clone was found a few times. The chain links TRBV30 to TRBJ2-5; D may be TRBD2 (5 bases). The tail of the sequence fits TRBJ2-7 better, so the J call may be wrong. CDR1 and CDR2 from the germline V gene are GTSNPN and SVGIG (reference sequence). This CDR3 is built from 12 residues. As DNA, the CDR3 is TGTGCGATCGGGGAGCCCTCCTACGAGCAGTACTTC. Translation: CAIGEPSYEQYF.

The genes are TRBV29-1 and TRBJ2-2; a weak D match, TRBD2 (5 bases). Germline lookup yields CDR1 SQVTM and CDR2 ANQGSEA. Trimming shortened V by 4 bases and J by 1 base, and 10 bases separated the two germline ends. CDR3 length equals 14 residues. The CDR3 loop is CSVAGYLNTGELFF. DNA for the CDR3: TGCAGCGTTGCGGGGTATTTGAACACCGGGGAGCTGTTTTTT.

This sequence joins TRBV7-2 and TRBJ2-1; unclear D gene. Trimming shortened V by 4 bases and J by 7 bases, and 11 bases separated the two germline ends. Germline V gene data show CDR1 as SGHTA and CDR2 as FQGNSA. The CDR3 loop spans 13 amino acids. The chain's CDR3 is CASSSLGLNEQFF. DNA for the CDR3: TGTGCCAGCAGCTCCCTAGGTTTAAATGAGCAGTTCTTC. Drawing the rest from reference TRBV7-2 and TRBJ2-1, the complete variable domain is GAGVSQSPSNKVTEKGKDVELRCDPISGHTALYWYRQSLGQGLEFLIYFQGNSAPDKSGLPSDRFSAERTGGSVSTLTIQRTQQEDSAVYLCASSSLGLNEQFFGPGTRLTVL.

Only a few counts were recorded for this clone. The CDR3 DNA follows: TGTGCCAGCAGCCAGGGACTAGCTGTCGCCGGGGAGCTGTTTTTT. This codes for CASSQGLAVAGELFF. The V gene is TRBV7-8, the J gene TRBJ2-2; 9 positions match TRBD2. Germline CDR1 SGHVS, CDR2 FQNEAQ. The CDR3 is made up of 15 amino acids. The V and J ends lost 5 bases and 6 bases, in that order; junction bases with no gene match: 7.

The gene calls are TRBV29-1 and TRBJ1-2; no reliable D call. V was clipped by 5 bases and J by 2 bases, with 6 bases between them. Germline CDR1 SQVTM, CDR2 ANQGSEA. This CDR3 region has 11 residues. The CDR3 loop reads CSVLLNYGYTF. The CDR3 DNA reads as TGCAGCGTTCTACTAAACTATGGCTACACCTTC. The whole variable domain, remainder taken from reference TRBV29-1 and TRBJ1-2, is SAVISQKPSRDICQRGTSLTIQCQVDSQVTMMFWYRQQPGQSLTLIATANQGSEATYESGFVIDKFPISRPNLTFSTLTVSNMSPEDSSIYLCSVLLNYGYTFGSGTRLTVV.

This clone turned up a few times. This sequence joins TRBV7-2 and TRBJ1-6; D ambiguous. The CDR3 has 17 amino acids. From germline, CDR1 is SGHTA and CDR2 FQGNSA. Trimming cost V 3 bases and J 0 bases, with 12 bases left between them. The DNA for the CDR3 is TGTGCCAGCAGCTTGATAGACTTAAGCTCCTATAATTCACCCCTCCACTTT. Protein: CASSLIDLSSYNSPLHF.

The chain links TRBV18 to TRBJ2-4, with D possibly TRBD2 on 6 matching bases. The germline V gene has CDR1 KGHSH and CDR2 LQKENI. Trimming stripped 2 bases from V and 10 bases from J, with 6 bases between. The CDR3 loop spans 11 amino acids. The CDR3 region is CASSPGGIQYF. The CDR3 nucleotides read TGTGCCAGCTCACCAGGGGGGATTCAGTACTTC.

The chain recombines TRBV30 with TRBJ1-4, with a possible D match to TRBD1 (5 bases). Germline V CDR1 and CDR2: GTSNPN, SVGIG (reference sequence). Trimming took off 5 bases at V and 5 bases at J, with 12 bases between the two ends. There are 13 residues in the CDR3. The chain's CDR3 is CAWDRGENEKLFF. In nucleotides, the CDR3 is TGTGCCTGGGATCGGGGGGAGAATGAAAAACTGTTTTTT.

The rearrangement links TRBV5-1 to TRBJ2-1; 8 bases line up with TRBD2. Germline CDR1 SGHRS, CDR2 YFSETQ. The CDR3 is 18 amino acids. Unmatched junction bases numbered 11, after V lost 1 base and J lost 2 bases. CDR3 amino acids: CASSLSGTRGGTYNEQFF. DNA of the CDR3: TGCGCCAGCAGCTTGTCAGGGACTAGGGGAGGGACCTACAATGAGCAGTTCTTC.

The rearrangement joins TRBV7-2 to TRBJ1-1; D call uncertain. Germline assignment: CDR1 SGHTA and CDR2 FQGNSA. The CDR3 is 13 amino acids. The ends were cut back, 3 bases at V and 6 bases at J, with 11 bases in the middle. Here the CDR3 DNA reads TGTGCCAGCAGCTTCCGGGCCGGGGCTGAAGCTTTCTTT. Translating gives CASSFRAGAEAFF.

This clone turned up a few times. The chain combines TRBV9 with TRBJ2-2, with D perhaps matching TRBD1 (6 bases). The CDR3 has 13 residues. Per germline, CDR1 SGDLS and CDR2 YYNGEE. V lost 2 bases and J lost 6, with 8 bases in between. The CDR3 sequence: CASSVTGSGELFF. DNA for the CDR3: TGTGCCAGCAGCGTTACAGGGTCCGGGGAGCTGTTTTTT.

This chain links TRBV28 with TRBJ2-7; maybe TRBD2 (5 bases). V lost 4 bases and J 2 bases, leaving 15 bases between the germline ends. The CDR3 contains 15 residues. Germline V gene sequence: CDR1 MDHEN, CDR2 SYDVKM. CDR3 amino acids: CASSYSPGVAYEQYF. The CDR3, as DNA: TGTGCCAGCAGTTATAGTCCCGGGGTGGCCTACGAGCAGTACTTC.

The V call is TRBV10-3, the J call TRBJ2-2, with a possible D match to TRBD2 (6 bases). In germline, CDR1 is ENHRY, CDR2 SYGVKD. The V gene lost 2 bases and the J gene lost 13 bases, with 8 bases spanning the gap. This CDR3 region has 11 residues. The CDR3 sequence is CAISERGGLFF. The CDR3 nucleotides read TGTGCCATCAGTGAGCGGGGAGGGCTGTTTTTT.

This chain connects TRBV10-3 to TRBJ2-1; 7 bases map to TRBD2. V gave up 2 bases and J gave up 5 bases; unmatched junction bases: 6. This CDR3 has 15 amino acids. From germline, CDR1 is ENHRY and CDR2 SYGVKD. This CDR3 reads CAISEIGTMNNEQFF. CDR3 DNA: TGTGCCATCAGTGAGATCGGGACTATGAACAATGAGCAGTTCTTC.

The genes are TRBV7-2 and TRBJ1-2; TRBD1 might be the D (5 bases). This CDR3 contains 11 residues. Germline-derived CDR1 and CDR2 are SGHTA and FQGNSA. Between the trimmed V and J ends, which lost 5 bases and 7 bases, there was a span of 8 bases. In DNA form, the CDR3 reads TGTGCCAGCAGCGAGACAGTTGGCTACACCTTC. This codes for CASSETVGYTF.

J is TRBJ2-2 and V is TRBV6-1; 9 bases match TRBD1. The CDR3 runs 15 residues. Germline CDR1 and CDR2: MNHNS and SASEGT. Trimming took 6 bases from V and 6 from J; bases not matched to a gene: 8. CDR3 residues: CASRVQGAQSGELFF. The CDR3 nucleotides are TGTGCCAGCAGGGTACAGGGGGCGCAGTCCGGGGAGCTGTTTTTT.

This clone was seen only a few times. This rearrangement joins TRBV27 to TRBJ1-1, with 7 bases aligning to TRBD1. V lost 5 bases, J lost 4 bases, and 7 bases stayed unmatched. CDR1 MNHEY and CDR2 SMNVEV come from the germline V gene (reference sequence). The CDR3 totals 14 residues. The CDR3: CASSPWGQITEAFF. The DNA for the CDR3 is TGTGCCAGCAGTCCTTGGGGACAGATCACTGAAGCTTTCTTT.

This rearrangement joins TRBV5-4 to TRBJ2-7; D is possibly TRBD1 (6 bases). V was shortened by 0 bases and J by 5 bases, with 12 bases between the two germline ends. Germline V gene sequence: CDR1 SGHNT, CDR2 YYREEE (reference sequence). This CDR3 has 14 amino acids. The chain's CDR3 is CASSLDRASDEQYF. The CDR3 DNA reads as TGTGCCAGCAGCTTGGACAGGGCTTCTGACGAGCAGTACTTC.

CDR3: CASSKRLRRIDGYHEDSPLHF. DNA of the CDR3: TGTGCCAGCAGCAAAAGGTTAAGGAGGATAGACGGCTACCACGAAGATTCACCCCTCCACTTT. This chain joins TRBV21-1 and TRBJ1-6. TRBV21-1 is deemed a pseudogene. There are 21 residues in the CDR3.

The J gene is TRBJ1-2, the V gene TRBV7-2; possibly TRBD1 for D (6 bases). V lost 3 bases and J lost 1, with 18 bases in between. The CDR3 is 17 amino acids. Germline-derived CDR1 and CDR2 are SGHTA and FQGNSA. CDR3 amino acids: CASSFTGSTGLNYGYTF. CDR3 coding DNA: TGTGCCAGCAGCTTTACAGGGTCTACGGGCCTTAACTATGGCTACACCTTC. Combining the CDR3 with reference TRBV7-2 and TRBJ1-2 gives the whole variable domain GAGVSQSPSNKVTEKGKDVELRCDPISGHTALYWYRQSLGQGLEFLIYFQGNSAPDKSGLPSDRFSAERTGGSVSTLTIQRTQQEDSAVYLCASSFTGSTGLNYGYTFGSGTRLTVV.

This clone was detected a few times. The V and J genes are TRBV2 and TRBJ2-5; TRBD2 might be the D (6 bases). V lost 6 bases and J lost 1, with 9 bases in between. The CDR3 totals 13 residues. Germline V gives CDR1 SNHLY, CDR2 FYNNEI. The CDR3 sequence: CASRAGAQETQYF. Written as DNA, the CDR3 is TGTGCCAGCAGAGCGGGTGCCCAAGAGACCCAGTACTTC.

The CDR3 nucleotides read TGCGCCAGCAGCTTGGCATCGACTCCCAGCACAGATACGCAGTATTTT. Its translation: CASSLASTPSTDTQYF. The J gene is TRBJ2-3, the V gene TRBV5-1; D not certain. This CDR3 is 16 amino acids long. V lost 0 bases, J lost 0 bases, and 11 bases lay in between. Germline assignment: CDR1 SGHRS and CDR2 YFSETQ.

The CDR3 spells CSGGGLLDTQYF. The CDR3 region has the DNA TGCAGCGGGGGGGGATTGTTGGATACGCAGTATTTT. The chain uses TRBV29-1 and TRBJ2-3, with 7 positions matching TRBD2. Germline V gives CDR1 SQVTM, CDR2 ANQGSEA. The CDR3 runs to 12 residues. Unmatched junction bases numbered 7, after V lost 7 bases and J lost 6 bases.

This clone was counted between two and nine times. In nucleotides, the CDR3 is TGCGCCAGCAGCTCGAGTAGCGGGAGTGGGCAAGAGACCCAGTACTTC. Its protein is CASSSSSGSGQETQYF. This chain connects TRBV5-1 to TRBJ2-5, with 9 bases fitting TRBD2. The CDR3 sequence is 16 residues long. V was pared by 3 bases and J by 2 bases, with 8 bases of the junction left unmatched. CDR1 is SGHRS and CDR2 is YFSETQ in the germline V gene. The full variable domain, completed using reference TRBV5-1 and TRBJ2-5, is KAGVTQTPRYLIKTRGQQVTLSCSPISGHRSVSWYQQTPGQGLQFLFEYFSETQRNKGNFPGRFSGRQFSNSRSEMNVSTLELGDSALYLCASSSSSGSGQETQYFGPGTRLLVL.

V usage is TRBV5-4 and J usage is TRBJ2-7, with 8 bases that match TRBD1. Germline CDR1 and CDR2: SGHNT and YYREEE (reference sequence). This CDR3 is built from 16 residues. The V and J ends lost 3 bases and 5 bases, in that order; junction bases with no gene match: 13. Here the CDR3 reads CASSSVAGGFRHEQYF. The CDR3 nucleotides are TGTGCCAGCAGCTCAGTCGCAGGGGGCTTTAGGCACGAGCAGTACTTC.

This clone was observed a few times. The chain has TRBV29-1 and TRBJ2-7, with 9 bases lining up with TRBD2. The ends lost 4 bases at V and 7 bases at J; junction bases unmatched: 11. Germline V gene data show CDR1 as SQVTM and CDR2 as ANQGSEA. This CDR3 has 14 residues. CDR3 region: CSVVGAGGHLEQYF. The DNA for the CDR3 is TGCAGCGTTGTTGGAGCGGGAGGCCACCTGGAGCAGTACTTC.

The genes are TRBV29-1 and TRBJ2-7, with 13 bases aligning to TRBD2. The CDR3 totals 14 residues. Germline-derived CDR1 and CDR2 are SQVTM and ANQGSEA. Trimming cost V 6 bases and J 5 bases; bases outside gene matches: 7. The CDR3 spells CSVLRTSGSNEQYF. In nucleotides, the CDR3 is TGCAGCGTCTTAAGGACTAGCGGGAGTAACGAGCAGTACTTC.

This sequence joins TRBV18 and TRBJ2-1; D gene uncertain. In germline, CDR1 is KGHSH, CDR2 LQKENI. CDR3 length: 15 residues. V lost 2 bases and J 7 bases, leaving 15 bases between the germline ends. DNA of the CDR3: TGTGCCAGCTCACCATCTCAAGACTCGTGGAATGAGCAGTTCTTC. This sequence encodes CASSPSQDSWNEQFF.

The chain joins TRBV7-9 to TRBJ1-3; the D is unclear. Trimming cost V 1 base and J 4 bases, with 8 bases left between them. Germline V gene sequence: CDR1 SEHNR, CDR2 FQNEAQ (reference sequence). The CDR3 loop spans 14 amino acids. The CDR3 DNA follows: TGTGCCAGCAGCTTAGACTTCCGAGGAAACACCATATATTTT. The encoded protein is CASSLDFRGNTIYF.

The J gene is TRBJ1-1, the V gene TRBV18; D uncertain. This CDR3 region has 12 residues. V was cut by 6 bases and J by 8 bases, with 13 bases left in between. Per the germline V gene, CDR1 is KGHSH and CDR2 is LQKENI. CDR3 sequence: CASSRPTWEAFF. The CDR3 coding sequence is TGTGCCAGCTCTCGTCCCACATGGGAAGCTTTCTTT.

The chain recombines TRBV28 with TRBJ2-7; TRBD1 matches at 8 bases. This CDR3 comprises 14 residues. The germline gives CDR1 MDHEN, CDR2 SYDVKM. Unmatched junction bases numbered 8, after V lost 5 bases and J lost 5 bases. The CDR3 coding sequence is TGTGCCAGCAGTCCCCGGACAGGGAAGGACGAGCAGTACTTC. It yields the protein CASSPRTGKDEQYF.

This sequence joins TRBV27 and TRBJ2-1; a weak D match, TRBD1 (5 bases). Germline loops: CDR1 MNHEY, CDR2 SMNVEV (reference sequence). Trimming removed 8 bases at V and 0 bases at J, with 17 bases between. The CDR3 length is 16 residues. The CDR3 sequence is CASHLVGVGSYNEQFF. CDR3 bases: TGTGCCAGCCATCTGGTAGGGGTTGGCTCCTACAATGAGCAGTTCTTC.